This T cell receptor (beta chain) was sequenced for a study of blood T cells in healthy people across ages. Through a sample-barcoded 5' primer and a J-beta primer mix, a second PCR was run for 7 to 11 cycles. TCRdb itself ran the 5' RACE reads through MiXCR, one entry per CDR3 protein. The sample lists about 810,000 distinct CDR3 sequences, roughly 35% occurring once. This clonotype was counted many times. The ends were cut back, 2 bases at V and 4 bases at J, with 11 bases in the middle. The CDR3 is 14 residues long. Germline lookup yields CDR1 SNHLY and CDR2 FYNNEI. Sequencing input: blood. This rearrangement joins TRBV2 to TRBJ1-2; D is possibly TRBD1 (5 bases). This sequence originates from a man aged 18 to 29 in good health. CDR3 residues: CASSELGGVYGYTF. CDR3 sequence (DNA): TGTGCCAGCAGTGAACTGGGGGGGGTCTATGGCTACACCTTC.